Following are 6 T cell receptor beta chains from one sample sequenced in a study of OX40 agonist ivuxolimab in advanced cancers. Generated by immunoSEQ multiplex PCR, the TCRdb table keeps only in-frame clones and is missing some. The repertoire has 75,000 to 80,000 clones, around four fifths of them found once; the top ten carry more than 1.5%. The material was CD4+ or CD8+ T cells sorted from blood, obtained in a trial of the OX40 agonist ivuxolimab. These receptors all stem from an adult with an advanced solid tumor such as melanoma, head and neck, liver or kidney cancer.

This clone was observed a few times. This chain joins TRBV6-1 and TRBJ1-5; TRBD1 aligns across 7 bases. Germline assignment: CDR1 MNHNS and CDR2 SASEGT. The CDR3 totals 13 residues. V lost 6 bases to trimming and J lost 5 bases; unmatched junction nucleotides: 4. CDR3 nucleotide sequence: TGTGCCAGCAGCACCGGGACAGATCAGCCCCAGCATTTT. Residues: CASSTGTDQPQHF.

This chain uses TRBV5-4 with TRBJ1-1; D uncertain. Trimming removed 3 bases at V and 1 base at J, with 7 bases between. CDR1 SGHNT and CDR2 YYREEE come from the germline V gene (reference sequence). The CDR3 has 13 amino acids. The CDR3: CASSYDGNTEAFF. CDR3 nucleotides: TGTGCCAGCAGCTATGACGGGAACACTGAAGCTTTCTTT.

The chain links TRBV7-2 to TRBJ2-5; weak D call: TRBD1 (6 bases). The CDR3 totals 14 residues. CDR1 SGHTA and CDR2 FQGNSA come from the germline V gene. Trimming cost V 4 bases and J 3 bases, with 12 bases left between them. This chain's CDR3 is CASSSGHHEETQYF. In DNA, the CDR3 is TGTGCCAGCAGCTCGGGACATCACGAAGAGACCCAGTACTTC.

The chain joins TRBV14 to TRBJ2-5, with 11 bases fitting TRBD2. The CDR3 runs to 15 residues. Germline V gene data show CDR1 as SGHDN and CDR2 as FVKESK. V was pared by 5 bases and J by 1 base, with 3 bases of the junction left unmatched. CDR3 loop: CASSWGLAAQETQYF. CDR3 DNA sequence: TGTGCCAGCAGCTGGGGACTAGCGGCCCAAGAGACCCAGTACTTC.

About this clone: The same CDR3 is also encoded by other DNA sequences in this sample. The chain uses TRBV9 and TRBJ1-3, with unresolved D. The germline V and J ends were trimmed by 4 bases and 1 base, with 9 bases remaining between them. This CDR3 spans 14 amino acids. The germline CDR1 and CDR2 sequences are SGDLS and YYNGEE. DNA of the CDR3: TGTGCCAGCAGCCCCCTCGGGTCTGGAAACACCATATATTTT. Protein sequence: CASSPLGSGNTIYF.

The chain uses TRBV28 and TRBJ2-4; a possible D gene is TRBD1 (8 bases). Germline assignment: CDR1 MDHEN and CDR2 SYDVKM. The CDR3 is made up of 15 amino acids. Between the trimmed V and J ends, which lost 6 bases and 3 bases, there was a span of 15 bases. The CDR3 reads CASSWTGRVKNIQYF. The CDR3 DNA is TGTGCCAGCAGCTGGACAGGGAGGGTCAAAAACATTCAGTACTTC.